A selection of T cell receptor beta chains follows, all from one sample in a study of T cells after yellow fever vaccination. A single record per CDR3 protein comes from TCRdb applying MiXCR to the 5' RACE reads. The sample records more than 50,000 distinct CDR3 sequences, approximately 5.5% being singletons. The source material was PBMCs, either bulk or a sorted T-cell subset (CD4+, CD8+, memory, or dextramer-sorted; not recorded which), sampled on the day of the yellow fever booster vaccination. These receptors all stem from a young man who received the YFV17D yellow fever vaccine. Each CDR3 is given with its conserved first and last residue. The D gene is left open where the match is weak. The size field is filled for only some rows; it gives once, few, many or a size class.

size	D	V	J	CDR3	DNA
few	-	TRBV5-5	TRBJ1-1	CASSLLGDPNTEAFF	TGTGCCAGCAGCTTGCTTGGGGACCCCAACACTGAAGCTTTCTTT
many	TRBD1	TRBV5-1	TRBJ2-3	CASSPMTGSGADTQYF	TGCGCCAGCAGCCCGATGACAGGGTCCGGGGCAGATACGCAGTATTTT
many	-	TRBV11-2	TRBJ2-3	CASSSGTSSTDTQYF	TGTGCCAGCAGTTCTGGGACGTCGAGCACAGATACGCAGTATTTT
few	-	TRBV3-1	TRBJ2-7	CASSQEVGFAYEQYF	TGTGCCAGCAGCCAAGAGGTCGGGTTCGCCTACGAGCAGTACTTC
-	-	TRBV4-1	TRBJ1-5	CASSSGPWGNQPQHF	TGCGCCAGCAGCTCCGGACCTTGGGGCAATCAGCCCCAGCATTTT
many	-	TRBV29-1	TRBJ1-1	CSVVSVRTEAFF	TGCAGCGTTGTAAGCGTACGCACTGAAGCTTTCTTT
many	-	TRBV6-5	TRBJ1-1	CASSPFENTEAFF	TGTGCCAGCAGCCCCTTTGAGAACACTGAAGCTTTCTTT
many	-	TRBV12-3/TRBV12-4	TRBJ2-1	CASGDTLYNEQFF	TGTGCCAGCGGGGACACCCTCTACAATGAGCAGTTCTTC
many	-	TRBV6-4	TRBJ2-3	CASSDGGASTDTQYF	TGTGCCAGCAGTGACGGGGGGGCTAGCACAGATACGCAGTATTTT
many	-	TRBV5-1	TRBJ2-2	CASSLEGWDTGELFF	TGCGCCAGCAGCTTGGAGGGATGGGACACCGGGGAGCTGTTTTTT
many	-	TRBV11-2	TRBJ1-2	CASSLGPGVIYGYTF	TGTGCCAGCAGCTTAGGTCCGGGGGTCATCTATGGCTACACCTTC
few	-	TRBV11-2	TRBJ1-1	CASSTRSGDTEAFF	TGTGCCAGCAGCACCAGATCGGGGGACACTGAAGCTTTCTTT
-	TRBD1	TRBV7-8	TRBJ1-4	CASSLVSGGAELFF	TGTGCCAGCAGCTTAGTCTCAGGGGGAGCGGAACTGTTTTTT
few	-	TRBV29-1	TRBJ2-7	CSVEFVAVGEQYF	TGCAGCGTTGAGTTCGTGGCTGTTGGTGAGCAGTACTTC
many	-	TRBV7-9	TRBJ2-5	CASRGNSRTQETQYF	TGTGCCAGCCGTGGGAACTCGCGGACCCAAGAGACCCAGTACTTC
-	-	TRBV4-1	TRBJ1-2	CASSQVQGSYGYTF	TGCGCCAGCAGCCAAGTACAGGGTAGCTATGGCTACACCTTC
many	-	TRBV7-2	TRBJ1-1	CASSLVRLEAFF	TGTGCCAGCAGCTTAGTGCGGCTGGAAGCTTTCTTT
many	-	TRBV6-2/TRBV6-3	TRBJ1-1	CASSYSGSGQTEAFF	TGTGCCAGCAGTTACAGTGGGAGCGGGCAGACTGAAGCTTTCTTT
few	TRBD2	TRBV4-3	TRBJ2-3	CASSQDPGGRIDTQYF	TGCGCCAGCAGCCAAGATCCGGGGGGGCGGATAGATACGCAGTATTTT
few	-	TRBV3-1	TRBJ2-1	CASSQDRYVNEQFF	TGTGCCAGCAGCCAAGATAGGTACGTCAATGAGCAGTTCTTC
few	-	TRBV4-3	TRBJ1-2	CASSQAWEQTYGYTF	TGCGCCAGCAGCCAAGCTTGGGAGCAGACCTATGGCTACACCTTC
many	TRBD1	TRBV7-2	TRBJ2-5	CASSRYRTGTWGKTQYF	TGTGCCAGCAGCCGCTACAGGACAGGAACGTGGGGGAAGACCCAGTACTTC
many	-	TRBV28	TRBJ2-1	CASSLLPTAYNEQFF	TGTGCCAGCAGTCTACTTCCGACAGCCTACAATGAGCAGTTCTTC
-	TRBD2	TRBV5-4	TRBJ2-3	CASSRASGISSDTQYF	TGTGCCAGCAGCCGGGCTAGCGGGATCTCCTCAGATACGCAGTATTTT
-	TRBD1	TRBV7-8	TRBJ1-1	CASSYDRGGEAFF	TGTGCCAGCAGCTACGACAGGGGGGGTGAAGCTTTCTTT
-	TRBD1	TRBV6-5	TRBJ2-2	CASRYSRGLGTGELFF	TGTGCCAGCAGGTACTCGAGGGGGCTTGGAACCGGGGAGCTGTTTTTT
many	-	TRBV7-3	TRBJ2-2	CASSLSAGSGTGELFF	TGTGCCAGCAGCTTATCAGCCGGGAGTGGCACCGGGGAGCTGTTTTTT
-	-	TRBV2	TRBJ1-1	CAKNVRELGTEAFF	TGTGCCAAAAACGTAAGGGAACTGGGCACTGAAGCTTTCTTT
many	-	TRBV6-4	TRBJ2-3	CASSDSASWITDTQYF	TGTGCCAGCAGTGACTCGGCTAGCTGGATCACAGATACGCAGTATTTT
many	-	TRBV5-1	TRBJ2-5	CASRRGFEETQYF	TGCGCCAGCAGGCGGGGTTTTGAGGAGACCCAGTACTTC
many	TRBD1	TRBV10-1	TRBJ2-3	CASSVTGWDTQYF	TGCGCCAGCAGTGTGACAGGGTGGGATACGCAGTATTTT
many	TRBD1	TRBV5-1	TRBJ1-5	CASSEGQGVQPQHF	TGCGCCAGCAGTGAAGGACAGGGGGTGCAGCCCCAGCATTTT
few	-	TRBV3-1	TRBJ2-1	CASSQEPGGVDEQFF	TGTGCCAGCAGCCAAGAGCCCGGGGGCGTCGATGAGCAGTTCTTC
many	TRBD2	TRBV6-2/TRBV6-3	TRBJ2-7	CASSSTGGIYEQYF	TGTGCCAGCAGTTCTACGGGGGGGATTTACGAGCAGTACTTC
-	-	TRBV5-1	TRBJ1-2	CASSPGVVNYGYTF	TGCGCCAGCAGCCCCGGGGTCGTCAACTATGGCTACACCTTC
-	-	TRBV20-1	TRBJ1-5	CSAPRGALGQPQHF	TGCAGTGCTCCGCGGGGGGCTTTGGGTCAGCCCCAGCATTTT
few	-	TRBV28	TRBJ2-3	CASSLSPPLPGGHTSTDTQYF	TGTGCCAGCAGTTTATCCCCTCCCCTACCGGGGGGACACACTAGCACAGATACGCAGTATTTT
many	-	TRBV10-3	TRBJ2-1	CAITPGGNEQFF	TGTGCCATCACTCCAGGGGGGAATGAGCAGTTCTTC
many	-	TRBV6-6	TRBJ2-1	CASSYDSGNEQFF	TGTGCCAGCAGTTACGACTCTGGCAATGAGCAGTTCTTC
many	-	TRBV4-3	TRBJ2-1	CASGIQGFERNEQFF	TGCGCCAGCGGGATACAGGGATTTGAGAGGAATGAGCAGTTCTTC
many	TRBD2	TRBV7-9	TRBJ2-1	CASSFSLAGDQGNEQFF	TGTGCCAGCAGCTTTAGCCTAGCGGGGGATCAAGGGAATGAGCAGTTCTTC
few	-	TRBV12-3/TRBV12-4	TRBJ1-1	CASSLRVNTEAFF	TGTGCCAGCAGCCTTCGGGTGAACACTGAAGCTTTCTTT
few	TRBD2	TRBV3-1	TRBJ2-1	CASSEGLAGVYNEQFF	TGTGCCAGCAGCGAAGGACTAGCGGGTGTCTACAATGAGCAGTTCTTC
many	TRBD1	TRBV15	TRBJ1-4	CATSLYPGTEEKLFF	TGTGCCACCAGCCTCTACCCCGGGACAGAAGAAAAACTGTTTTTT
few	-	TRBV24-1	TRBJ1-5	CATSVDGGQPQHF	TGTGCCACCAGCGTGGACGGGGGGCAGCCCCAGCATTTT
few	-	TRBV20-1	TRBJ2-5	CSAGGGREGQYF	TGCAGTGCGGGGGGGGGCCGCGAGGGCCAGTACTTC
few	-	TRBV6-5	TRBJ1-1	CASYGFSDTEAFF	TGTGCCAGCTACGGATTTTCGGACACTGAAGCTTTCTTT
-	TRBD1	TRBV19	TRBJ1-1	CASSFRGRGEAFF	TGTGCCAGTAGTTTTAGGGGGCGAGGTGAAGCTTTCTTT
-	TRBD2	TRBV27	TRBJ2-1	CASQAAGASYNEQFF	TGTGCCAGCCAAGCAGCGGGGGCCTCCTACAATGAGCAGTTCTTC
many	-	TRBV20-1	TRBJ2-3	CSALGGGTDTQYF	TGCAGTGCTTTGGGGGGAGGCACAGATACGCAGTATTTT
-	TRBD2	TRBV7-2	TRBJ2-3	CASSLALAGYTDTQYF	TGTGCCAGCAGCTTAGCGCTAGCGGGGTACACAGATACGCAGTATTTT
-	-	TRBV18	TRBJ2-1	CASSPVLNEQFF	TGTGCCAGCTCACCGGTCCTTAATGAGCAGTTCTTC
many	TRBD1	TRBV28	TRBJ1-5	CASSGTGRQPQHF	TGTGCCAGCAGCGGGACAGGGAGACAGCCCCAGCATTTT